This T cell receptor beta chain was obtained from a study of blood T cell repertoires in COVID-19. For the study at large: COVID-19 samples from acute and convalescent phases originated in the United States, Italy and Spain. From T cells, B-cell-depleted T cells, or PBMCs came the material, which was cDNA or gDNA.

Original methodology: Researchers report that nucleated cell counts were estimated from reference gene primer amplification. Some clones are missing from TCRdb's copy, which holds only in-frame ones; the method was immunoSEQ multiplex PCR. The V and J calls and clone size were taken over from that table, and D and trimming were inferred from the DNA. The sample lists a few hundred thousand clones; 70% to 90% were seen once. This clone was found a few times. The sequence came from a man younger than 30 with active or convalescent COVID-19. The sample consisted of peripheral blood.

CDR3 sequence reads: CAGDSGGTTDTQYF. The CDR3, as DNA: TGTGCCGGGGATAGCGGGGGGACCACAGATACGCAGTATTTT. The chain has TRBV7-9 and TRBJ2-3; 10 bases agree with TRBD2. Per the germline V gene, CDR1 is SEHNR and CDR2 is FQNEAQ (reference sequence). V lost 11 bases, J lost 2 bases, and 7 bases stayed unmatched. The CDR3 runs to 14 residues. Supplemented by reference TRBV7-9 and TRBJ2-3, the full variable domain reads DTGVSQNPRHKITKRGQNVTFRCDPISEHNRLYWYRQTLGQGPEFLTYFQNEAQLEKSRLLSDRFSAERPKGSFSTLEIQRTEQGDSAMYLCAGDSGGTTDTQYFGPGTRLTVL.